These 23 T cell receptor beta chains were all obtained from the same sample, sequenced in a study of Ad26.COV2.S vaccination and SARS-CoV-2 variants. Described treatment: around 19 received Ad26.COV2.S at low or high dose, single or two shots; about 5 received placebo; per-sample allocation not given. Material that was analyzed had been drawn on day 63 after the first vaccine or placebo injection. Sequencing used immunoSEQ multiplex PCR; TCRdb keeps in-frame clones, though not all of them. The top ten clones hold approximately 7% of a sample with around 400,000 clones, around four fifths of them seen once. Material: peripheral blood, obtained in a trial of Ad26.COV2.S vaccine versus placebo. The receptor source for this set is a person aged 18-65 years who received the Ad26.COV2.S COVID-19 vaccine or a placebo.

The V call is TRBV5-1, the J call TRBJ1-1, with D unclear. CDR3 size: 14 residues. Trimming removed 4 bases from V and 1 base from J, with 11 bases in between. Germline V CDR1 and CDR2: SGHRS, YFSETQ. The CDR3 region has the DNA TGCGCCAGCAGCCCCTCTAGCGGGAACACTGAAGCTTTCTTT. The encoded protein is CASSPSSGNTEAFF.

V usage is TRBV3-1 (or the pseudogene TRBV3-2) and J usage is TRBJ2-4, with 8 bases lining up with TRBD1. The J segment lost 5 bases and the V segment lost 6 bases, leaving 9 bases of the junction unmatched. The CDR3 length is 15 residues. Germline V CDR1 and CDR2: LGHDT, YNNKEL (reference sequence). The CDR3 sequence: CASSPWTGRQNIQYF. In DNA, the CDR3 is TGTGCCAGCAGTCCCTGGACAGGGCGACAAAACATTCAGTACTTC.

The rearrangement links TRBV20-1 to TRBJ2-3; D gene unclear. Trimming took 5 bases from V and 5 from J, leaving 5 bases between them. CDR1 DFQATT and CDR2 SNEGSKA come from the germline V gene (reference sequence). This CDR3 spans 10 amino acids. The CDR3 region is CSAARDTQYF. The DNA of the CDR3 is TGCAGTGCTGCCCGAGATACGCAGTATTTT.

The V gene is TRBV19, the J gene TRBJ1-1; the D is unclear. The CDR3 consists of 12 residues. The ends were cut back, 7 bases at V and 2 bases at J, with 8 bases in the middle. Germline V gene lookup returns CDR1 LNHDA and CDR2 SQIVND (reference sequence). CDR3 residues: CASKEGNTEAFF. The CDR3, as DNA: TGTGCCAGTAAAGAGGGAAACACTGAAGCTTTCTTT.

The chain carries TRBV7-9 and TRBJ1-3, with D unclear. Germline CDR1 and CDR2: SEHNR and FQNEAQ (reference sequence). V dropped 5 bases and J dropped 0 bases, with 14 bases sitting between them. CDR3 length: 16 residues. CDR3 protein: CASSPSRRISGNTIYF. The CDR3 DNA is TGTGCCAGCAGCCCGAGTCGCAGGATCTCTGGAAACACCATATATTTT.

The CDR3 is CASSPHLPGTPNEKLFF. The CDR3 nucleotides are TGTGCCAGCAGTCCGCACTTGCCTGGGACCCCAAATGAAAAACTGTTTTTT. V gene TRBV6-6 combines with J gene TRBJ1-4; TRBD1 is a possible D gene (5 bases). Germline loops: CDR1 MNHNY, CDR2 SVGAGI (reference sequence). The CDR3 is 17 residues long. V was pared by 5 bases and J by 5 bases, with 21 bases between.

This rearrangement joins TRBV18 to TRBJ1-4; D call uncertain. CDR3 length: 14 residues. Germline values: CDR1 KGHSH, CDR2 LQKENI. The germline V and J ends were trimmed by 2 bases and 2 bases, with 6 bases remaining between them. This CDR3 reads CASSPRRTNEKLFF. DNA of the CDR3: TGTGCCAGCTCACCAAGGAGGACTAATGAAAAACTGTTTTTT.

This clone was seen only once. The rearrangement joins TRBV2 to TRBJ1-5; the D gene is possibly TRBD1 (5 bases). CDR3 length: 14 residues. V was clipped by 4 bases and J by 6 bases, with 13 bases between them. CDR1 and CDR2 (germline): SNHLY, FYNNEI. The CDR3 loop reads CASSAGISGQPQHF. The CDR3, as DNA: TGTGCCAGCAGTGCAGGGATCTCCGGTCAGCCCCAGCATTTT.

The chain uses TRBV15 and TRBJ1-3; possibly TRBD1 for D (5 bases). The germline CDR1 and CDR2 sequences are LNHNV and YYDKDF (reference sequence). This CDR3 spans 18 amino acids. V shed 0 bases and J shed 4 bases, with 19 bases lying between them. The CDR3 DNA is TGTGCCACCAGCAGAGATCCGGCCGGGGCTTCCCGAGGAAACACCATATATTTT. As protein: CATSRDPAGASRGNTIYF.

The chain joins TRBV12-5 to TRBJ1-1; the D is unclear. The CDR3 runs 15 residues. CDR1 LGHNT and CDR2 FRNRAP come from the germline V gene. V lost 0 bases to trimming and J lost 1 base, with 9 bases between them. CDR3 nucleotide sequence: TGTGCTAGTGGTTTGGTACAGTCCCGGAACACTGAAGCTTTCTTT. Residues: CASGLVQSRNTEAFF.

This clone has only a few counts. The V and J genes are TRBV7-9 and TRBJ2-3; 9 bases line up with TRBD1. This CDR3 contains 15 residues. CDR1 SEHNR and CDR2 FQNEAQ come from the germline V gene (reference sequence). V dropped 5 bases and J dropped 6; count of bases not matched to a gene: 9. The DNA for the CDR3 is TGTGCCAGCAGCGCTCGGGGACAGGGTTCCGATACGCAGTATTTT. Amino acid sequence: CASSARGQGSDTQYF.

Turning to this clone: The identical CDR3 is also encoded by other nucleotide sequences in the sample. The V and J genes are TRBV27 and TRBJ2-6; no clear D. The CDR3 spans 13 residues. V was shortened by 8 bases and J by 1 base, with 6 bases between the two germline ends. From germline, CDR1 is MNHEY and CDR2 SMNVEV (reference sequence). The CDR3 reads CASSASGANVLTF. For the CDR3, the DNA is TGTGCCAGCTCAGCATCTGGGGCCAACGTCCTGACTTTC.

This clone showed up just once. J is TRBJ2-1 and V is TRBV29-1; 8 bases match TRBD1. This CDR3 has 15 amino acids. CDR1 is SQVTM, CDR2 ANQGSEA, per germline. V lost 6 bases and J lost 1; bases outside the gene matches: 8. CDR3 sequence reads: CSVGRTGSSYNEQFF. In DNA form, the CDR3 reads TGCAGCGTAGGCCGGACAGGGAGTTCCTACAATGAGCAGTTCTTC.

This chain links TRBV10-1 with TRBJ2-5; 7 bases fit TRBD2. Germline V gene lookup returns CDR1 WNHNN and CDR2 SYGVQD (reference sequence). The CDR3 length is 12 residues. With V trimmed by 10 bases and J by 3 bases, 5 bases remained unmatched. The CDR3 protein is CATRAGEETQYF. The CDR3 DNA is TGCGCCACGCGGGCGGGAGAAGAGACCCAGTACTTC.

The chain uses TRBV7-6 and TRBJ1-1; no clear D gene. Germline CDR1 reads SGHVS; CDR2 reads FNYEAQ. V shed 4 bases and J shed 10 bases, with 22 bases lying between them. This CDR3 has 15 residues. The CDR3 DNA is TGTGCCAGCAGCTCCCTAGACCGGAGAGCAACCGGAGCTTTCTTT. Protein: CASSSLDRRATGAFF.

The V call is TRBV7-9, the J call TRBJ2-2; the D gene is possibly TRBD1 (6 bases). The CDR3 extends over 16 amino acids. Trimming left V 5 bases short and J 6 bases short, with 19 bases between. Germline CDR1 is SEHNR and CDR2 is FQNEAQ (reference sequence). The CDR3 nucleotides are TGTGCCAGCAGCCCCCCCCTTGGGGGCAGGGCCGGGGAGCTGTTTTTT. Translating gives CASSPPLGGRAGELFF.

CDR3 nucleotide sequence: TGTGCCAGCAGCCAAAACCTAGAGGGCGTTAAGTGGGCCCAGTACTTC. It encodes CASSQNLEGVKWAQYF. The chain is built from TRBV3-1 (or the pseudogene TRBV3-2) and TRBJ2-5; D is possibly TRBD2 (5 bases). CDR3 length: 16 residues. V was shortened by 2 bases and J by 9 bases, with 22 bases between the two germline ends. CDR1 and CDR2 from the germline V gene are LGHDT and YNNKEL (reference sequence).

The V call is TRBV19, the J call TRBJ2-2; 7 positions agree with TRBD1. V lost 4 bases, J lost 6 bases, and 14 bases stayed unmatched. CDR3 size: 17 residues. Per the germline V gene, CDR1 is LNHDA and CDR2 is SQIVND (reference sequence). The CDR3 DNA reads TGTGCCAGTAGTAGGGGTGGAACCACAGGGGAAGCCGGGGAGCTGTTTTTT. It codes for CASSRGGTTGEAGELFF.

The rearrangement joins TRBV6-5 to TRBJ1-2, with D possibly TRBD1 on 5 matching bases. Trimming pared 8 bases from V and 6 bases from J, leaving 16 bases between. CDR3 length equals 13 residues. Germline CDR1 reads MNHEY; CDR2 reads SVGAGI. CDR3: CASARERGNGYTF. CDR3 in DNA: TGTGCCAGCGCTAGGGAAAGGGGAAATGGCTACACCTTC.

The chain recombines TRBV10-3 with TRBJ2-5; 11 bases agree with TRBD2. V gave up 2 bases and J gave up 3 bases; unmatched junction bases: 17. Germline assignment: CDR1 ENHRY and CDR2 SYGVKD. CDR3 length: 20 amino acids. For the CDR3, the DNA is TGTGCCATCAGTGAGAGACTAGCGGGAACGGGACGGGGGTCAAAAGAGACCCAGTACTTC. Encoded protein: CAISERLAGTGRGSKETQYF.

V usage is TRBV30 and J usage is TRBJ2-6; tentative D call: TRBD1 (6 bases). Germline lookup yields CDR1 GTSNPN and CDR2 SVGIG (reference sequence). V lost 8 bases and J lost 0, with 17 bases in between. The CDR3 is 16 residues long. CDR3 DNA sequence: TGTGCCCGAACTCCCGGGACATCCTCTGGGGCCAACGTCCTGACTTTC. It encodes CARTPGTSSGANVLTF.

The V and J genes are TRBV6-5 and TRBJ1-5; a possible D gene is TRBD1 (5 bases). V shed 5 bases and J shed 3 bases, with 14 bases lying between them. The CDR3 covers 15 residues. Germline lookup yields CDR1 MNHEY and CDR2 SVGAGI. The CDR3 here is CASSLTGGSNQPQHF. CDR3 in DNA: TGTGCCAGCAGTCTGACTGGGGGGTCCAATCAGCCCCAGCATTTT.

The rearrangement links TRBV6-6 to TRBJ1-2; 9 bases map to TRBD1. Looked up from germline, CDR1 is MNHNY and CDR2 is SVGAGI (reference sequence). Losses at the gene ends were 6 bases for V and 5 bases for J; bases not matched to a gene: 7. The CDR3 covers 14 residues. Here the CDR3 DNA reads TGTGCCAGCAGCCTACAGGGGGCGCGGTATGGCTACACCTTC. Translation: CASSLQGARYGYTF.